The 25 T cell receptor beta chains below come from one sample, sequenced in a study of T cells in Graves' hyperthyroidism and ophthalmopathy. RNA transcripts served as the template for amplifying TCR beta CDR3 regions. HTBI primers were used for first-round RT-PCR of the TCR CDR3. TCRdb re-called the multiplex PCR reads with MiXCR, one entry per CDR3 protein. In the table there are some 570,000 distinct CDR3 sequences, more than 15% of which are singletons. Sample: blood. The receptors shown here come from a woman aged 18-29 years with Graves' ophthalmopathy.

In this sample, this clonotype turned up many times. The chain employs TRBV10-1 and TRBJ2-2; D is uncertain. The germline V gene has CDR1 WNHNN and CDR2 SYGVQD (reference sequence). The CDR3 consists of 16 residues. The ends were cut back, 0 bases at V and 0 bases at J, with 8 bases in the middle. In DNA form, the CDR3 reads TGCGCCAGCAGTGAGTCGGGCAGGACGAACACCGGGGAGCTGTTTTTT. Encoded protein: CASSESGRTNTGELFF.

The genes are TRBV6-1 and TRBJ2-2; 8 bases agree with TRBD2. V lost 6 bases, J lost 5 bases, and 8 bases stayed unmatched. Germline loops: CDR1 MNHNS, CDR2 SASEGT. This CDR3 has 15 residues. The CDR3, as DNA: TGTGCCAGCAGCCGGAGCGGGAGAAGAACCGGGGAGCTGTTTTTT. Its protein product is CASSRSGRRTGELFF.

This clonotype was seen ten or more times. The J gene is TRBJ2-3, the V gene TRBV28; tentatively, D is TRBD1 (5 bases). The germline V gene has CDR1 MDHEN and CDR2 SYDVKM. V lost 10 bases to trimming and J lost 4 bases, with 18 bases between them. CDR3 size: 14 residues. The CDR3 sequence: CATRAIQGADTQYF. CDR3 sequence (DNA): TGTGCCACCAGGGCCATCCAGGGCGCAGATACGCAGTATTTT.

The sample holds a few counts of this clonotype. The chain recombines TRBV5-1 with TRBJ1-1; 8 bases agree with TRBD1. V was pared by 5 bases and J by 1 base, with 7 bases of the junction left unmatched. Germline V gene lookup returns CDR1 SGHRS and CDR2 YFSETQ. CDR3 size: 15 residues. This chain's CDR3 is CASSHNRGGNTEAFF. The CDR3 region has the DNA TGCGCCAGCAGTCATAACAGGGGGGGGAACACTGAAGCTTTCTTT.

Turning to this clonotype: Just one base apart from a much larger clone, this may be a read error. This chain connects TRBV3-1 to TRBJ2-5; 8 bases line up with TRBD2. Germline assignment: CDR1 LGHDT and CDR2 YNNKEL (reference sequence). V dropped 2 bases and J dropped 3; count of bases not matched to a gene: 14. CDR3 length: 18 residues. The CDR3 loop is CASSQQGYREGPEETQYF. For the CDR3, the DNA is TGTGCCAGCAGCCAACAGGGGTATCGGGAGGGCCCAGAAGAGACCCAGTACTTC.

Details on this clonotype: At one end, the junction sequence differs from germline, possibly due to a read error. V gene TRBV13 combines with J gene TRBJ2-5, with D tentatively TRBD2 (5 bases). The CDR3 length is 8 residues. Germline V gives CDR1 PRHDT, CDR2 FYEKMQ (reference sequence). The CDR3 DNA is TGTGCCAGCAGCTCCGGGGACTTC. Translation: CASSSGDF.

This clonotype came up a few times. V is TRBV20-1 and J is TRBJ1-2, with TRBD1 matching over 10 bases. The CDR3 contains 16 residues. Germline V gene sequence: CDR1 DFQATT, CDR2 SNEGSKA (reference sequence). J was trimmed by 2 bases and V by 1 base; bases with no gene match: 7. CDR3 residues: CSARGPGTGANYGYTF. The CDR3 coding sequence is TGCAGTGCTAGAGGACCCGGGACAGGGGCCAACTATGGCTACACCTTC.

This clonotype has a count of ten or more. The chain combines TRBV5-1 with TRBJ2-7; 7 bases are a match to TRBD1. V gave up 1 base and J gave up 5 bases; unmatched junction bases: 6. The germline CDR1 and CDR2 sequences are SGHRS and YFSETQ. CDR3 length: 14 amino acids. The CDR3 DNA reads TGCGCCAGCAGCTTGCAACAGGGGTTCGACGAGCAGTACTTC. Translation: CASSLQQGFDEQYF.

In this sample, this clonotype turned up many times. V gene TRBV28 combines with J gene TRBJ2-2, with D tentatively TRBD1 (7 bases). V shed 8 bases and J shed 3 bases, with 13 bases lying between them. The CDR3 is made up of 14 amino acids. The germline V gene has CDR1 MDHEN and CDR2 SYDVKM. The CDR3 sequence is CASGGTDYTGELFF. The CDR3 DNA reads TGTGCCAGCGGAGGGACAGATTACACCGGGGAGCTGTTTTTT.

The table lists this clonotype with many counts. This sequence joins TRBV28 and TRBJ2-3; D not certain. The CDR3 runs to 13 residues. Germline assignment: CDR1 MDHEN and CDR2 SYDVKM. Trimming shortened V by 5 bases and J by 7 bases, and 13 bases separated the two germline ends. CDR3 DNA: TGTGCCAGCAGTCCCCCCCTCCCTTATACGCAGTATTTT. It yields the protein CASSPPLPYTQYF.

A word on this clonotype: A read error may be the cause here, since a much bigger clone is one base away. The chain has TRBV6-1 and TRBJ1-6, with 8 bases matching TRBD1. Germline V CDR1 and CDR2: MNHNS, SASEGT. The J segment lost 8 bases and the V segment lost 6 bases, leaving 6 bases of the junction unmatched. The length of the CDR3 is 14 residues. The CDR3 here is CASRIRGLHSPLHF. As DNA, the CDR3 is TGTGCCAGCAGAATCAGGGGGCTCCATTCACCCCTCCACTTT.

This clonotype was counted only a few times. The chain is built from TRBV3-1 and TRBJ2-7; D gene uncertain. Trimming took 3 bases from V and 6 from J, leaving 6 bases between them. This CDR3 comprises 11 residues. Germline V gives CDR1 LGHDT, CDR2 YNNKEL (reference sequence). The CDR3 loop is CASSHSGEQYF. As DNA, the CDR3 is TGTGCCAGCAGCCACTCCGGCGAGCAGTACTTC.

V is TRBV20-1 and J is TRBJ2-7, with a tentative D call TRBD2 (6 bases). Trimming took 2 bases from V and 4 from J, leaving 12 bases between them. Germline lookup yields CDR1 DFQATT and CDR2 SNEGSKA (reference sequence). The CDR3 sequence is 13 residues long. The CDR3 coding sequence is TGCAGTGCTAGAAACAGTGGAGGGTACGAGCAGTACTTC. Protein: CSARNSGGYEQYF.

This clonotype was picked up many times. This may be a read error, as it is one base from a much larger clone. The chain's CDR3 is CAWSDNDYGYTF. Here the CDR3 DNA reads TGTGCCTGGAGTGACAATGACTATGGCTACACCTTC. V is TRBV30 and J is TRBJ1-2; D is uncertain. The CDR3 length is 12 residues. With 1 base removed from V and 3 bases from J, the gap between germline ends came to 6 bases. Germline assignment: CDR1 GTSNPN and CDR2 SVGIG (reference sequence).

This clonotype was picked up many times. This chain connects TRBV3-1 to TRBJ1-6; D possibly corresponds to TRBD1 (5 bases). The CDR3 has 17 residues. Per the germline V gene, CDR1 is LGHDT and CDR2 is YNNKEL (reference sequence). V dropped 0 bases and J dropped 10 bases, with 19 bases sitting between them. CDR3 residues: CASSQDYSDRGKSPLHF. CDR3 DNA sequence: TGTGCCAGCAGCCAAGATTACTCAGACCGGGGCAAATCACCCCTCCACTTT.

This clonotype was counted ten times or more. The CDR3 protein is CASREFDRAGETQYF. The CDR3 DNA follows: TGTGCCAGCAGAGAGTTCGACAGGGCGGGAGAGACCCAGTACTTC. V is TRBV2 and J is TRBJ2-5, with 7 bases fitting TRBD1. After removal of 6 bases from V and 4 bases from J, the junction contained 11 bases not matched to a gene. Germline V CDR1 and CDR2: SNHLY, FYNNEI. There are 15 residues in the CDR3.

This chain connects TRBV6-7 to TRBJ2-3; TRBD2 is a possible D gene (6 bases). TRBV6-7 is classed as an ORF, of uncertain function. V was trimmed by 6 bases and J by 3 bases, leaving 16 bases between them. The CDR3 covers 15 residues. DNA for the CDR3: TGTGCCAGCAGCCCCGGGAGAAGCGGAACAGATACGCAGTATTTT. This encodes CASSPGRSGTDTQYF.

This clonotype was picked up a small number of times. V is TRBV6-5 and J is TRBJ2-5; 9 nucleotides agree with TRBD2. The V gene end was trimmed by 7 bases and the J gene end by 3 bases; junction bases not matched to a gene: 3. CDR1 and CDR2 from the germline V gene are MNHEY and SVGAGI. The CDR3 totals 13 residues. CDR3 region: CASILAGEETQYF. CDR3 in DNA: TGTGCCAGCATTTTAGCGGGAGAAGAGACCCAGTACTTC.

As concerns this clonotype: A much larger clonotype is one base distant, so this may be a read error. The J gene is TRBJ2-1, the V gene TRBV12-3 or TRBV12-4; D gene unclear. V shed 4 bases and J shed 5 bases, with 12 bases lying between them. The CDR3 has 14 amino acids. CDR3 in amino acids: CASSSQKAHNEQFF. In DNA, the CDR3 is TGTGCCAGCAGTTCACAAAAGGCCCACAATGAGCAGTTCTTC.

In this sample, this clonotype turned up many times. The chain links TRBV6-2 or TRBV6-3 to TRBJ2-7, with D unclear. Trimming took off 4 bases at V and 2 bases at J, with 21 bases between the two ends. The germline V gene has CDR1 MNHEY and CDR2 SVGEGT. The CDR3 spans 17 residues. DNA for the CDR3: TGTGCCAGCAGTTCTCTACGTGCCAGTCTACTCACCTACGAGCAGTACTTC. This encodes CASSSLRASLLTYEQYF.

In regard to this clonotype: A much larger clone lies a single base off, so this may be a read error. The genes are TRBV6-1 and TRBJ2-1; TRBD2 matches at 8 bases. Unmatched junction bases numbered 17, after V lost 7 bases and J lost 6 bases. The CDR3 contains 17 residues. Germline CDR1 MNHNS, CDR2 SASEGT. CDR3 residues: CASTGGQVAGPCNEQFF. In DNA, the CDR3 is TGTGCCAGCACGGGGGGGCAAGTCGCGGGACCCTGCAATGAGCAGTTCTTC.

In nucleotides, the CDR3 is TGTGCCAGCAGCCCCTGGGGCTTAGGGACTTCTAGCACAGATACGCAGTATTTT. Its translation: CASSPWGLGTSSTDTQYF. This chain links TRBV7-9 with TRBJ2-3; D might be TRBD2 (6 bases). In germline, CDR1 is SEHNR, CDR2 FQNEAQ (reference sequence). CDR3 length: 18 residues. V was trimmed by 5 bases and J by 0 bases, leaving 21 bases between them.

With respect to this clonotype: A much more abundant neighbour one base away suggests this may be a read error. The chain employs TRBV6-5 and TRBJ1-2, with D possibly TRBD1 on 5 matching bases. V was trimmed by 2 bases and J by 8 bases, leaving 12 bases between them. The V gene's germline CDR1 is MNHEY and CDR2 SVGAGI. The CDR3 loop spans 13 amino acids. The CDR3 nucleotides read TGTGCCAGCAGTTACGGGACCCCCGACGGCTACACCTTC. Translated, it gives CASSYGTPDGYTF.

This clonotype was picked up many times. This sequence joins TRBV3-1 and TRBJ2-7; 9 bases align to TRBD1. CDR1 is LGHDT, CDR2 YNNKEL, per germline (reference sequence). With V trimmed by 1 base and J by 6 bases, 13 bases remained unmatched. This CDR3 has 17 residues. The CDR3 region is CASSQVPPGQGLREQYF. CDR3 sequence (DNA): TGTGCCAGCAGCCAAGTTCCCCCGGGACAGGGACTCCGCGAGCAGTACTTC.

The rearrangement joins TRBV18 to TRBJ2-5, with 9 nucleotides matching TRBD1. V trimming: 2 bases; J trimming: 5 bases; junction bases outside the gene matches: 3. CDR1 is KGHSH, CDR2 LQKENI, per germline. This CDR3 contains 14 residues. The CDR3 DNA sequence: TGTGCCAGCTCACCAATGGGACAGGGCGAGACCCAGTACTTC. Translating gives CASSPMGQGETQYF.